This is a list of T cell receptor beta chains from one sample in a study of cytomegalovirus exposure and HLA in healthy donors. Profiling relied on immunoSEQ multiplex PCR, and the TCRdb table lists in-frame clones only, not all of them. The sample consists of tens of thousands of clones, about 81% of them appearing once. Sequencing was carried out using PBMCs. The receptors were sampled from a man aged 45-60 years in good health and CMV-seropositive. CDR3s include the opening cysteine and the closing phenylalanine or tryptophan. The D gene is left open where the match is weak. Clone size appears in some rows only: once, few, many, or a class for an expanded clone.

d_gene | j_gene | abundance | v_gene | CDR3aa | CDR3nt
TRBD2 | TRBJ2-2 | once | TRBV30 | CAWSGVGAGGIYTGELFF | TGTGCCTGGAGTGGGGTGGGAGCGGGAGGGATCTACACCGGGGAGCTGTTTTTT
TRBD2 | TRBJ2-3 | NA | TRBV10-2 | CASATSASTDTQYF | TGCGCCAGCGCCACTAGCGCCAGCACAGATACGCAGTATTTT
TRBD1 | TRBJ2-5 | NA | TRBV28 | CASKPGQGRGETQYF | TGTGCCAGCAAACCGGGACAGGGTCGGGGAGAGACCCAGTACTTC
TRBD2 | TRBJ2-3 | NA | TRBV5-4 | CASSLEPSRSGSGLDTQYF | TGTGCCAGCAGCTTGGAACCGAGCCGTAGCGGGAGTGGTCTTGATACGCAGTATTTT
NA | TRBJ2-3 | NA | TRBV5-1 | CASSLGQIGTDTQYF | TGCGCCAGCAGCCTTGGACAAATAGGCACAGATACGCAGTATTTT
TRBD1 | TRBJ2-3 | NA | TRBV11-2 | CASSPTGGSTDTQYF | TGTGCCAGCAGCCCGACAGGGGGGAGCACAGATACGCAGTATTTT
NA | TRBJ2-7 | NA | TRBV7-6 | CASSLETGPTYEQYF | TGTGCCAGCAGCTTAGAAACAGGTCCTACCTACGAGCAGTACTTC
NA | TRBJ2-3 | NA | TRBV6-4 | CASSDEAGSTDTQYF | TGTGCCAGCAGTGACGAGGCGGGGTCCACAGATACGCAGTATTTT
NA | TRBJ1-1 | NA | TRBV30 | CAWSMGGGMKTEAFF | TGTGCCTGGAGTATGGGGGGAGGGATGAAAACTGAAGCTTTCTTT
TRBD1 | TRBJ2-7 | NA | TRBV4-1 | CASSHEGRGLSYEQYF | TGCGCCAGCAGCCATGAGGGAAGGGGGCTGAGCTACGAGCAGTACTTC
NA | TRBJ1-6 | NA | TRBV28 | CASTVPRGTSSPLHF | TGTGCCAGCACTGTTCCCCGGGGGACCTCATCTCCCCTCCACTTT
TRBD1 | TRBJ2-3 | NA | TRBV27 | CASSFAGQGADTQYF | TGTGCCAGCAGTTTTGCGGGACAGGGGGCAGATACGCAGTATTTT
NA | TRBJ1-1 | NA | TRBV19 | CASSATVDTEAFF | TGTGCCAGTAGTGCGACAGTGGACACTGAAGCTTTCTTT
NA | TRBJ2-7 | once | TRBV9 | CASSPTSTTSYEQYF | TGTGCCAGCAGCCCTACTAGCACGACATCCTACGAGCAGTACTTC
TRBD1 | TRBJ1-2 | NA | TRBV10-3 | CAITTTGDYGYTF | TGTGCCATCACTACGACAGGGGACTATGGCTACACCTTC
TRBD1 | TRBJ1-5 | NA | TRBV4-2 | CASSQGQGNQPQHF | TGTGCCAGCAGCCAAGGACAGGGGAATCAGCCCCAGCATTTT
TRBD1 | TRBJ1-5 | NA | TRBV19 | CASSTRTGPGNQPQHF | TGTGCCAGTAGTACACGGACAGGGCCGGGCAATCAGCCCCAGCATTTT
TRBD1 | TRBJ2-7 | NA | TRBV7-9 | CSSSLGQVVSYEQYF | TGTTCCAGCAGCTTGGGACAGGTGGTTTCATACGAGCAGTACTTC
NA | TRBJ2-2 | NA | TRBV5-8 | CASSFGGNTGELFF | TGTGCCAGCAGCTTCGGGGGGAACACCGGGGAGCTGTTTTTT